These 32 T cell receptor beta chains were all obtained from the same sample, sequenced in a study of TIL therapy for anti-PD-1-resistant metastatic lung cancer. The immunoSEQ assay was v3. This table comes from immunoSEQ multiplex PCR, and its TCRdb copy is limited to in-frame clones, with some not included. The table includes about 43,000 clones, around 79% detected once. Specified time point: pre-treatment sample, taken before nivolumab and TIL therapy. The source was blood, collected at baseline. These receptors were obtained from a man between 65 and 79 years old with non-small cell lung cancer.

The chain combines TRBV12-5 with TRBJ2-7; the match to TRBD1 covers 10 bases. The ends lost 4 bases at V and 3 bases at J; junction bases unmatched: 9. This CDR3 is built from 16 residues. CDR1 and CDR2 from the germline V gene are LGHNT and FRNRAP. CDR3 sequence (DNA): TGTGCTAGTGGTTCCCTCCGGGACAGGGGCATCTACGAGCAGTACTTC. It specifies CASGSLRDRGIYEQYF.

The V and J genes are TRBV15 and TRBJ2-7; no reliable D call. The germline V and J ends were trimmed by 5 bases and 0 bases, with 11 bases remaining between them. The CDR3 contains 14 residues. CDR1 is LNHNV and CDR2 is YYDKDF in the germline V gene (reference sequence). CDR3 residues: CATSDSHRSYEQYF. The CDR3 coding sequence is TGTGCCACCAGCGACTCACACCGCTCCTACGAGCAGTACTTC.

CDR3 nucleotide sequence: TGTGCCAGCAGTTTATCGATTCGGAACTTCTATGGCTACACCTTC. Residues: CASSLSIRNFYGYTF. The chain carries TRBV27 and TRBJ1-2; no definite D call. The CDR3 runs to 15 residues. V was trimmed by 0 bases and J by 4 bases, leaving 12 bases between them. Germline-derived CDR1 and CDR2 are MNHEY and SMNVEV (reference sequence).

This clone was detected only once. This sequence joins TRBV9 and TRBJ2-3, with TRBD2 identical over 10 bases. The CDR3 sequence is 14 residues long. The ends lost 0 bases at V and 6 bases at J; junction bases unmatched: 1. CDR1 SGDLS and CDR2 YYNGEE come from the germline V gene. The CDR3 protein is CASSVAAGGDTQYF. DNA for the CDR3: TGTGCCAGCAGCGTAGCAGCGGGAGGGGATACGCAGTATTTT.

The chain is built from TRBV28 and TRBJ1-5; 8 nucleotides line up with TRBD1. The CDR3 is 14 amino acids. With 6 bases clipped from V and 3 bases from J, the junction kept 4 bases outside the gene matches. Germline V gives CDR1 MDHEN, CDR2 SYDVKM. The CDR3 is CASSLTGANQPQHF. The DNA of the CDR3 is TGTGCCAGCAGCCTGACAGGGGCCAATCAGCCCCAGCATTTT.

The chain couples TRBV5-1 to TRBJ2-7; 7 bases match TRBD2. The CDR3 extends over 16 amino acids. CDR1 and CDR2 (germline): SGHRS, YFSETQ. Trimming cost V 0 bases and J 0 bases; bases outside gene matches: 6. The CDR3 DNA follows: TGCGCCAGCAGCTTGGCCCAGCGGGGAAGCTCCTACGAGCAGTACTTC. Its translation: CASSLAQRGSSYEQYF.

The V and J genes are TRBV29-1 and TRBJ2-3, with 9 bases fitting TRBD1. CDR3 length: 16 amino acids. Germline V gene sequence: CDR1 SQVTM, CDR2 ANQGSEA. After removal of 2 bases from V and 0 bases from J, the junction contained 6 bases not matched to a gene. The CDR3 nucleotides read TGCAGCGTTGAACTACAGGGGGCCCTTAGCACAGATACGCAGTATTTT. Protein product: CSVELQGALSTDTQYF.

The chain has TRBV4-1 and TRBJ2-3; no clear D gene. The CDR3 totals 13 residues. The V end was cut by 4 bases, the J end by 2 bases, with 7 bases between. CDR1 is MGHRA and CDR2 is YSYEKL in the germline V gene. In nucleotides, the CDR3 is TGCGCCAGCAGCCCAACATCCACAGATACGCAGTATTTT. It is translated as CASSPTSTDTQYF.

CDR3 loop: CASSTGYFSYNEQFF. CDR3 bases: TGTGCCAGCAGCACAGGGTACTTCTCCTACAATGAGCAGTTCTTC. The gene calls are TRBV7-3 and TRBJ2-1; weak D call: TRBD1 (6 bases). The CDR3 loop spans 15 amino acids. V was clipped by 5 bases and J by 0 bases, with 11 bases between them. Looked up from germline, CDR1 is SGHTA and CDR2 is FQGTGA.

The CDR3 nucleotides read TGTGCCAGCAGCTTACTGAACTCACCCCTCCACTTT. Protein: CASSLLNSPLHF. The V gene is TRBV7-9, the J gene TRBJ1-6, with D unresolved. This CDR3 has 12 amino acids. Germline V gene sequence: CDR1 SEHNR, CDR2 FQNEAQ (reference sequence). Trimming took 2 bases from V and 10 from J, leaving 6 bases between them. Full variable domain (rest looked up from reference TRBV7-9 and TRBJ1-6): DTGVSQNPRHKITKRGQNVTFRCDPISEHNRLYWYRQTLGQGPEFLTYFQNEAQLEKSRLLSDRFSAERPKGSFSTLEIQRTEQGDSAMYLCASSLLNSPLHFGNGTRLTVT.

This chain uses TRBV6-1 with TRBJ1-4, with D unclear. CDR1 MNHNS and CDR2 SASEGT come from the germline V gene. This CDR3 has 13 residues. Deletions cut 4 bases from V and 7 bases from J, with 10 bases between. This CDR3 is CASSVLRSEKLFF. CDR3 DNA sequence: TGTGCCAGCAGTGTCCTAAGGAGTGAAAAACTGTTTTTT.

V usage is TRBV19 and J usage is TRBJ2-3, with 8 bases that match TRBD2. Per the germline V gene, CDR1 is LNHDA and CDR2 is SQIVND (reference sequence). With V trimmed by 5 bases and J by 2 bases, 9 bases remained unmatched. CDR3 length equals 16 residues. The CDR3 sequence is CASSPPGSGNTDTQYF. CDR3 bases: TGTGCCAGTAGTCCCCCGGGTAGCGGGAACACAGATACGCAGTATTTT.

V gene TRBV4-3 combines with J gene TRBJ2-3; TRBD2 might be the D (7 bases). V lost 0 bases and J lost 6, with 13 bases in between. Germline V gives CDR1 LGHNA, CDR2 YSLEER. The CDR3 runs to 15 residues. The CDR3 is CASSQERGAGDTQYF. The CDR3 DNA follows: TGCGCCAGCAGCCAAGAACGGGGGGCAGGGGATACGCAGTATTTT.

V usage is TRBV5-4 and J usage is TRBJ1-1, with D perhaps matching TRBD1 (5 bases). Germline CDR1 SGHNT, CDR2 YYREEE (reference sequence). The CDR3 covers 14 residues. The germline V and J ends were trimmed by 0 bases and 8 bases, with 14 bases remaining between them. CDR3 sequence: CASSLAGFTKEAFF. The CDR3 DNA follows: TGTGCCAGCAGCTTGGCAGGGTTCACTAAAGAAGCTTTCTTT.

The chain combines TRBV2 with TRBJ2-6; 8 bases align to TRBD1. V gave up 4 bases and J gave up 1 base; unmatched junction bases: 9. The CDR3 covers 18 residues. The germline V gene has CDR1 SNHLY and CDR2 FYNNEI. The CDR3 loop reads CASSASGQVLSGANVLTF. The CDR3 coding sequence is TGTGCCAGCAGTGCGTCGGGACAGGTTCTTTCTGGGGCCAACGTCCTGACTTTC.

The chain links TRBV7-2 to TRBJ2-2, with 8 bases identical to TRBD1. V lost 3 bases to trimming and J lost 7 bases; unmatched junction nucleotides: 10. The CDR3 is 16 residues long. Germline V gene sequence: CDR1 SGHTA, CDR2 FQGNSA. This CDR3 is CASSLEGQVGIGELFF. CDR3 in DNA: TGTGCCAGCAGCTTGGAGGGACAGGTGGGGATCGGGGAGCTGTTTTTT.

This rearrangement joins TRBV5-1 to TRBJ2-7; D may correspond to TRBD1 or TRBD2 (5 bases each). In germline, CDR1 is SGHRS, CDR2 YFSETQ. V lost 0 bases and J lost 3, with 10 bases in between. The CDR3 length is 14 residues. DNA for the CDR3: TGCGCCAGCAGCTTGGGTCGGGGCGGCTACGAGCAGTACTTC. Its protein product is CASSLGRGGYEQYF. The full variable domain, in which reference TRBV5-1 and TRBJ2-7 provide the parts outside the CDR3, is KAGVTQTPRYLIKTRGQQVTLSCSPISGHRSVSWYQQTPGQGLQFLFEYFSETQRNKGNFPGRFSGRQFSNSRSEMNVSTLELGDSALYLCASSLGRGGYEQYFGPGTRLTVT.

The J gene is TRBJ1-3, the V gene TRBV5-1, with D maybe TRBD1 (5 bases). Trimming pared 0 bases from V and 2 bases from J, leaving 12 bases between. The germline V gene has CDR1 SGHRS and CDR2 YFSETQ. CDR3 length: 16 amino acids. CDR3 region: CASSLEGVDAGNTIYF. Here the CDR3 DNA reads TGCGCCAGCAGCTTGGAAGGGGTGGACGCTGGAAACACCATATATTTT. The full variable domain, with the rest looked up from reference TRBV5-1 and TRBJ1-3, is KAGVTQTPRYLIKTRGQQVTLSCSPISGHRSVSWYQQTPGQGLQFLFEYFSETQRNKGNFPGRFSGRQFSNSRSEMNVSTLELGDSALYLCASSLEGVDAGNTIYFGEGSWLTVV.

In nucleotides, the CDR3 is TGTGCCAGCAGCCTATCAAGAGCGGGAGCCCCCTCCTACAATGAGCAGTTCTTC. This translates into CASSLSRAGAPSYNEQFF. The genes are TRBV4-2 and TRBJ2-1; the match to TRBD2 covers 8 bases. CDR1 is LGHNA, CDR2 YNFKEQ, per germline. The CDR3 consists of 18 residues. The junction had 11 bases not matched to a gene; V was cut back by 4 bases and J by 0 bases.

The rearrangement uses TRBV7-9 and TRBJ1-4; 7 bases fit TRBD1. Per germline, CDR1 SEHNR and CDR2 FQNEAQ (reference sequence). V was pared by 4 bases and J by 4 bases, with 6 bases of the junction left unmatched. The CDR3 runs 15 residues. The CDR3 protein is CASSSQGGNNEKLFF. In nucleotides, the CDR3 is TGTGCCAGCAGCTCGCAGGGGGGTAATAATGAAAAACTGTTTTTT.

The V gene is TRBV11-3, the J gene TRBJ2-2; D is unclear. The V gene lost 1 base and the J gene lost 4 bases, with 4 bases spanning the gap. Germline lookup yields CDR1 SGHNT and CDR2 YENEEA. This CDR3 spans 13 amino acids. The CDR3 region is CASSLALTGELFF. In nucleotides, the CDR3 is TGTGCCAGCAGCTTAGCGCTCACCGGGGAGCTGTTTTTT.

The chain has TRBV27 and TRBJ2-2; D not resolved. Germline-derived CDR1 and CDR2 are MNHEY and SMNVEV (reference sequence). The CDR3 is made up of 14 amino acids. Trimming left V 8 bases short and J 8 bases short, with 18 bases between. The chain's CDR3 is CASSREYLSGELFF. The CDR3 DNA reads as TGTGCCAGCTCGCGTGAATATCTTTCAGGGGAGCTGTTTTTT.

This chain joins TRBV6-5 and TRBJ2-7; 7 nucleotides line up with TRBD2. The V and J ends lost 3 bases and 7 bases, in that order; junction bases with no gene match: 6. This CDR3 is built from 13 residues. The germline V gene encodes CDR1 MNHEY and CDR2 SVGAGI. The CDR3 region is CASSYLLAAEQYF. CDR3 nucleotides: TGTGCCAGCAGTTATCTTCTAGCGGCTGAGCAGTACTTC.

This clone turned up a few times. The chain employs TRBV5-6 and TRBJ2-6; perhaps TRBD1 as D (5 bases). The CDR3 consists of 13 residues. V was shortened by 4 bases and J by 6 bases, with 8 bases between the two germline ends. Germline assignment: CDR1 SGHDT and CDR2 YYEEEE. The CDR3 spells CASSTRVANVLTF. The CDR3 coding sequence is TGTGCCAGCAGCACCAGGGTGGCCAACGTCCTGACTTTC.

The chain recombines TRBV9 with TRBJ2-1; possibly TRBD2 for D (6 bases). Germline assignment: CDR1 SGDLS and CDR2 YYNGEE. The V and J ends lost 0 bases and 4 bases respectively, with 14 bases between them. This CDR3 is built from 16 residues. CDR3 in amino acids: CASSVASGLAYNEQFF. In DNA, the CDR3 is TGTGCCAGCAGCGTAGCCTCCGGTCTAGCGTACAATGAGCAGTTCTTC.

Regarding this clone: The junction departs from germline at one end; a sequencing error may be responsible. This chain connects TRBV20-1 to TRBJ2-7; 10 nucleotides agree with TRBD2. Germline CDR1 DFQATT, CDR2 SNEGSKA (reference sequence). This CDR3 has 10 residues. The CDR3 loop is CSAGLAASPF. CDR3 nucleotides: TGCAGTGCTGGACTAGCGGCTTCACCTTTC.

The V call is TRBV27, the J call TRBJ2-1; 13 nucleotides agree with TRBD2. Per germline, CDR1 MNHEY and CDR2 SMNVEV (reference sequence). J lost 7 bases, V lost 0 bases, and 12 bases had no gene match. The length of the CDR3 is 19 residues. The CDR3 DNA reads as TGTGCCAGCAGTTTATCGTCCTTTGGACTAGCGGGAGTAAAAAATGAGCAGTTCTTC. This encodes CASSLSSFGLAGVKNEQFF.

V and J are TRBV6-5 and TRBJ1-3; D remains ambiguous. Trimming removed 2 bases from V and 2 bases from J, with 10 bases in between. Germline V gives CDR1 MNHEY, CDR2 SVGAGI. The CDR3 has 15 residues. CDR3 residues: CASSYETRAGNTIYF. Here the CDR3 DNA reads TGTGCCAGCAGTTACGAAACAAGAGCTGGAAACACCATATATTTT.

The J gene is TRBJ2-5, the V gene TRBV7-3; the match to TRBD1 covers 8 bases. Trimming took 2 bases from V and 2 from J; bases not matched to a gene: 4. This CDR3 comprises 15 residues. Germline loops: CDR1 SGHTA, CDR2 FQGTGA. DNA for the CDR3: TGTGCCAGCAGCTTATATGGGACAGGTCAAGAGACCCAGTACTTC. This gives the protein CASSLYGTGQETQYF.

The rearrangement joins TRBV10-3 to TRBJ2-7; D ambiguous. The germline V gene encodes CDR1 ENHRY and CDR2 SYGVKD. Trimming removed 7 bases from V and 0 bases from J, with 10 bases in between. The CDR3 runs 13 residues. Written as DNA, the CDR3 is TGTGCCATCAAGACGGAGCCCTCCTACGAGCAGTACTTC. Translation gives CAIKTEPSYEQYF.

The rearrangement uses TRBV4-1 and TRBJ2-6; D is unresolved. CDR3 length equals 18 residues. Germline V lookup: CDR1 MGHRA, CDR2 YSYEKL. V lost 0 bases and J 0 bases, leaving 12 bases between the germline ends. The CDR3 loop is CASSQDSVGISGANVLTF. DNA for the CDR3: TGCGCCAGCAGCCAAGATAGTGTGGGGATCTCTGGGGCCAACGTCCTGACTTTC.

The rearrangement joins TRBV6-5 to TRBJ2-5, with TRBD2 matching 7 bases. The CDR3 spans 15 residues. The V and J ends lost 4 bases and 4 bases, in that order; junction bases with no gene match: 9. Germline values: CDR1 MNHEY, CDR2 SVGAGI. The CDR3 here is CASSFSWTSRETQYF. CDR3 sequence (DNA): TGTGCCAGCAGTTTCTCCTGGACTAGTAGAGAGACCCAGTACTTC.